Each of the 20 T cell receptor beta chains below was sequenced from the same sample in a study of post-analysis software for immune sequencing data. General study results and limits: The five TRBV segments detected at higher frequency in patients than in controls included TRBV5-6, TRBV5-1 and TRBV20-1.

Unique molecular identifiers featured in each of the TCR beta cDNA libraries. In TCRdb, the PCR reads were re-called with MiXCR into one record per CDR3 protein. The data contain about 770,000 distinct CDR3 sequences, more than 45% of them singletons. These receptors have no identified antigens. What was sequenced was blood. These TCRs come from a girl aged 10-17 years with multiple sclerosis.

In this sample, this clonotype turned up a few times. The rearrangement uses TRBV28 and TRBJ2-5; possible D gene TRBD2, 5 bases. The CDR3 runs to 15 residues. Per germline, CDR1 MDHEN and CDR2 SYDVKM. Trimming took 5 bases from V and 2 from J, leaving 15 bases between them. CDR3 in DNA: TGTGCCAGCAGTCCGCGGGCGCCGGGACAAGAGACCCAGTACTTC. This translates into CASSPRAPGQETQYF. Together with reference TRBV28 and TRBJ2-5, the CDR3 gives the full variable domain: DVKVTQSSRYLVKRTGEKVFLECVQDMDHENMFWYRQDPGLGLRLIYFSYDVKMKEKGDIPEGYSVSREKKERFSLILESASTNQTSMYLCASSPRAPGQETQYFGPGTRLLVL.

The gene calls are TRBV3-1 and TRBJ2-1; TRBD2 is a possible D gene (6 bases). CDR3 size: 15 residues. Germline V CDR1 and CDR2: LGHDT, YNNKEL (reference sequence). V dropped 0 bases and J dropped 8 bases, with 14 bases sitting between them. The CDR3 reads CASSQESRPGDEQFF. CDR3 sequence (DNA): TGTGCCAGCAGCCAAGAATCCAGGCCGGGGGATGAGCAGTTCTTC.

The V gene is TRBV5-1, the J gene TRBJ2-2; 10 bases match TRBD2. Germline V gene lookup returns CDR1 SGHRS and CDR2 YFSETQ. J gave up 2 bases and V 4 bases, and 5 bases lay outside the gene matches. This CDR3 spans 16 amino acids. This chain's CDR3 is CASSTSGRVNTGELFF. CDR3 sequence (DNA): TGCGCCAGCAGCACCAGCGGGAGGGTCAACACCGGGGAGCTGTTTTTT.

The DNA for the CDR3 is TGCGCCAGCAGCCAAGATAAGGGCGCTGGGGCCAACGTCCTGACTTTC. Residues: CASSQDKGAGANVLTF. V usage is TRBV4-3 and J usage is TRBJ2-6; the D is unclear. The CDR3 spans 16 residues. Germline CDR1 is LGHNA and CDR2 is YSLEER. Trimming took off 0 bases at V and 2 bases at J, with 8 bases between the two ends.

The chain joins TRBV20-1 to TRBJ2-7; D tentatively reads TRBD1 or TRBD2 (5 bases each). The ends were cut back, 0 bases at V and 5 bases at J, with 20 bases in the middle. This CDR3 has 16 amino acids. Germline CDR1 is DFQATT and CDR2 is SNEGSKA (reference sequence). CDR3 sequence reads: CSARDPPRDARDEQYF. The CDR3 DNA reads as TGCAGTGCTAGAGATCCCCCCAGGGACGCTCGGGACGAGCAGTACTTC.

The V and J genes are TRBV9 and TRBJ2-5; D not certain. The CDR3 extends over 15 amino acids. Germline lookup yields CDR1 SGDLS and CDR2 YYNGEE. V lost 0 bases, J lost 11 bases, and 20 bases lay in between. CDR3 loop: CASSVGDPAGSTQYF. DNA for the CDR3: TGTGCCAGCAGCGTAGGGGATCCAGCTGGATCTACGCAGTACTTC. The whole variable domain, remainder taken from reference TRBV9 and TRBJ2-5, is DSGVTQTPKHLITATGQRVTLRCSPRSGDLSVYWYQQSLDQGLQFLIQYYNGEERAKGNILERFSAQQFPDLHSELNLSSLELGDSALYFCASSVGDPAGSTQYFGPGTRLLVL.

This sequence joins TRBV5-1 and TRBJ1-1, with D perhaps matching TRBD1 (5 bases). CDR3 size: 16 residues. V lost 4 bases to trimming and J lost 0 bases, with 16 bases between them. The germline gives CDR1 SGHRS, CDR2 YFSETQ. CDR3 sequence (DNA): TGCGCCAGCAGCCTTGACGGGGGGAGAATGAACACTGAAGCTTTCTTT. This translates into CASSLDGGRMNTEAFF.

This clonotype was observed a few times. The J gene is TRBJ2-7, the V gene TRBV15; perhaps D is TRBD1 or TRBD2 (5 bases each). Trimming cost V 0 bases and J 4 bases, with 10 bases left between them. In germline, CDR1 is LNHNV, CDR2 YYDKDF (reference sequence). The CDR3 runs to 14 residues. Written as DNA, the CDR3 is TGTGCCACCAGCAGAGAGGGACGAGGATACGAGCAGTACTTC. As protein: CATSREGRGYEQYF.

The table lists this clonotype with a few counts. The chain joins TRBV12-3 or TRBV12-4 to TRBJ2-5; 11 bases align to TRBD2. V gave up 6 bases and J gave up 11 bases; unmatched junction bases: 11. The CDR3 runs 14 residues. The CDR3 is CASSNDSLAGVQYF. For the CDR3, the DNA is TGTGCCAGCAGCAATGATTCACTAGCGGGAGTACAGTACTTC.

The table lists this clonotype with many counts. The CDR3 reads CSASGEIAGHNEQFF. For the CDR3, the DNA is TGCAGTGCTAGTGGAGAAATAGCGGGACACAATGAGCAGTTCTTC. J is TRBJ2-1 and V is TRBV20-1; 8 nucleotides agree with TRBD2. In germline, CDR1 is DFQATT, CDR2 SNEGSKA (reference sequence). This CDR3 has 15 amino acids. The junction had 9 bases not matched to a gene; V was cut back by 3 bases and J by 5 bases.

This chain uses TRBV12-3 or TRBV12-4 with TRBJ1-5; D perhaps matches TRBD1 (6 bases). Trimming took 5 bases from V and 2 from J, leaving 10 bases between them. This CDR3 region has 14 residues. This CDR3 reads CASSPDRRNQPQHF. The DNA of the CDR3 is TGTGCCAGCAGTCCAGACAGGCGCAATCAGCCCCAGCATTTT.

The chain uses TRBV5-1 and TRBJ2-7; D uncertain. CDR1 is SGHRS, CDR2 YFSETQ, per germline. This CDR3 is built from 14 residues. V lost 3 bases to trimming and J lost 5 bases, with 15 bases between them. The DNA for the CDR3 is TGCGCCAGCAGCTCCGGGCCCTCGTCGAACGAGCAGTACTTC. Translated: CASSSGPSSNEQYF.

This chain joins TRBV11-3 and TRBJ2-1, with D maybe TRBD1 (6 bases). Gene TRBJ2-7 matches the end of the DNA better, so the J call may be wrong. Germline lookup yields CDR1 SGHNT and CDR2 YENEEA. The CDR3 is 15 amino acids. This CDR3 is CASSLGGQGNDEQYF. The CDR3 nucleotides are TGTGCCAGCAGCTTAGGAGGGCAGGGGAACGACGAGCAGTACTTC.

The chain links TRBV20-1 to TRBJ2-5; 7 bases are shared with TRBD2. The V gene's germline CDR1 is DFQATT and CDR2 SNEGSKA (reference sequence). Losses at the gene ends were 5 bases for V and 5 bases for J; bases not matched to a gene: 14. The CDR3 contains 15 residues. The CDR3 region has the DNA TGCAGTGCTTGGGCTAGCGGAGGGGATGGGGAGACCCAGTACTTC. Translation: CSAWASGGDGETQYF.

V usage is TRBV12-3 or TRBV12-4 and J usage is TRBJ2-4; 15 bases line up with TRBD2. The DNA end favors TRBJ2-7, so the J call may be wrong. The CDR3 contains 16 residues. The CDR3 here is CASSSQGTSGRHEQYF. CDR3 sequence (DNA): TGTGCCAGCAGTTCCCAGGGGACTAGCGGGAGGCACGAGCAGTACTTC.

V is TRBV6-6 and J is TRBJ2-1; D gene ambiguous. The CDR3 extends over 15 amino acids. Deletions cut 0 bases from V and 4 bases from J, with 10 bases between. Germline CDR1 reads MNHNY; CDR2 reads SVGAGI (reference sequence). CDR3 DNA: TGTGCCAGCAGTTACTCTCGATCGGAATACAATGAGCAGTTCTTC. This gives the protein CASSYSRSEYNEQFF.

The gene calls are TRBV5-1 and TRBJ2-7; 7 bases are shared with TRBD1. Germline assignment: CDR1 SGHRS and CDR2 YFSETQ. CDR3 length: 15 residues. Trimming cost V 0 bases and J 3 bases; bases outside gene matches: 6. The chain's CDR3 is CASSLGQGQDYEQYF. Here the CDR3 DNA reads TGCGCCAGCAGCTTGGGACAGGGTCAAGACTACGAGCAGTACTTC.

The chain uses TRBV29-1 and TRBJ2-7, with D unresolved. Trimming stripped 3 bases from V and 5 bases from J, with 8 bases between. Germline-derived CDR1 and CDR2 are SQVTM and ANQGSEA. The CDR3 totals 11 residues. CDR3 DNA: TGCAGCGTTGAGCAGTCCCACGAGCAGTACTTC. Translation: CSVEQSHEQYF.

Here the CDR3 DNA reads TGTGCCAGCAGCTTCCGGCTAGCGGCCACCTACGAGCAGTACTTC. The encoded protein is CASSFRLAATYEQYF. The J gene is TRBJ2-7, the V gene TRBV7-9; TRBD2 aligns across 7 bases. CDR1 is SEHNR and CDR2 is FQNEAQ in the germline V gene (reference sequence). CDR3 length equals 15 residues. Germline trimming cut 3 bases from V and 2 bases from J; bases unmatched to any gene: 7.

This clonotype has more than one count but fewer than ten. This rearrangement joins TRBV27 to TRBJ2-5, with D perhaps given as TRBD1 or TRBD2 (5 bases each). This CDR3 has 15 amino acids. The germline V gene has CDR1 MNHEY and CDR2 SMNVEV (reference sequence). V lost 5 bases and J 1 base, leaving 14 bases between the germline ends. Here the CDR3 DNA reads TGTGCCAGCAGTCCTCCCGGGGCTGCCCAAGAGACCCAGTACTTC. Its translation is CASSPPGAAQETQYF.